The T cell receptor beta chain under discussion was sequenced for a study of blood T cell repertoires in COVID-19. Overall study: Sites across the United States, Italy and Spain contributed samples from acute and convalescent COVID-19.

Germline V CDR1 and CDR2: SGHAT, FQNNGV. The CDR3 has 18 residues. Germline trimming cut 4 bases from V and 3 bases from J; bases unmatched to any gene: 13. Only in-frame clones appear in the TCRdb table, and some are missing; sequencing was by immunoSEQ multiplex PCR. The sample has 190,000 or so clones; nearly 90% are singletons. The sequence came from a man in his fifties or sixties with acute or convalescent COVID-19. Sequenced input: peripheral blood. The chain has TRBV11-2 and TRBJ1-4; 8 nucleotides match TRBD1. The DNA of the CDR3 is TGTGCCAGCAGCTCCCGGACAGGGACGGGGGGCCCTAATGAAAAACTGTTTTTT. The encoded protein is CASSSRTGTGGPNEKLFF.